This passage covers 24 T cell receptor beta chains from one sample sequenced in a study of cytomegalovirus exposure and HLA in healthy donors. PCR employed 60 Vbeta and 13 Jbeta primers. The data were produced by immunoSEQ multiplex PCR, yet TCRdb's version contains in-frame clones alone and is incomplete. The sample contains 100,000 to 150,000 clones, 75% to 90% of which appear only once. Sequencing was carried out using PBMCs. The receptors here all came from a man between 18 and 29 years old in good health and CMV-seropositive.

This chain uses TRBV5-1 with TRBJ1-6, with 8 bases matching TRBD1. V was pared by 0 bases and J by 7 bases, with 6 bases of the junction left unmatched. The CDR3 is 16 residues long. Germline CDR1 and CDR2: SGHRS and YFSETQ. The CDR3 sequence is CASSLVATGENSPLHF. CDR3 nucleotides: TGCGCCAGCAGCTTGGTCGCGACAGGGGAGAATTCACCCCTCCACTTT.

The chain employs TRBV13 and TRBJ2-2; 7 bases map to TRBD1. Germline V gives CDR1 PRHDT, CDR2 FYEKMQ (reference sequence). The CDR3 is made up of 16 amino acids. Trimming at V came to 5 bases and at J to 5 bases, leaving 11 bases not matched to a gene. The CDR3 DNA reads TGTGCCAGCAGCGCCGTCTCTAGCAGGGGGACCGGGGAGCTGTTTTTT. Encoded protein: CASSAVSSRGTGELFF.

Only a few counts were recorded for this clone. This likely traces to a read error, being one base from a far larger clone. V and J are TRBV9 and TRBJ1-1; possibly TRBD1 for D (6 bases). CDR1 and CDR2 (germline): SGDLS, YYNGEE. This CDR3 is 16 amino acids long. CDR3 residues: CASSVEDSSMNSEAFF. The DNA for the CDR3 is TGTGCCAGCAGCGTAGAGGACAGCTCGATGAACTCTGAAGCTTTCTTT.

The CDR3 sequence: CASTTPPNYGYTF. The CDR3 DNA sequence: TGTGCCAGTACCACACCCCCTAACTATGGCTACACCTTC. The rearrangement uses TRBV19 and TRBJ1-2; no firm D call. Germline assignment: CDR1 LNHDA and CDR2 SQIVND (reference sequence). V was trimmed by 7 bases and J by 0 bases, leaving 9 bases between them. The CDR3 sequence is 13 residues long.

The CDR3 sequence is CASSQDLVVGKLFF. The CDR3 coding sequence is TGCGCCAGCAGCCAAGATTTGGTAGTCGGGAAACTGTTTTTT. This chain joins TRBV4-1 and TRBJ1-4, with D uncertain. V lost 0 bases to trimming and J lost 11 bases, with 13 bases between them. There are 14 residues in the CDR3. Looked up from germline, CDR1 is MGHRA and CDR2 is YSYEKL.

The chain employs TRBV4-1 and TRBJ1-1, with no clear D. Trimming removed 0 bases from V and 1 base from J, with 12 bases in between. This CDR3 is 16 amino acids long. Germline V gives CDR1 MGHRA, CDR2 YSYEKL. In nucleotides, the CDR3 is TGCGCCAGCAGCCAAGATAATAGAGAGGGGAACACTGAAGCTTTCTTT. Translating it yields CASSQDNREGNTEAFF.

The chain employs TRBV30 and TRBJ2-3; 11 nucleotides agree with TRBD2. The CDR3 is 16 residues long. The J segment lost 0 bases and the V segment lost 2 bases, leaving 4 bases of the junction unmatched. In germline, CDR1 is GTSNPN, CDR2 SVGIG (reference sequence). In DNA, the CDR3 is TGTGCCTGGAGTATATCTAGCGGGGGGAGCACAGATACGCAGTATTTT. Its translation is CAWSISSGGSTDTQYF.

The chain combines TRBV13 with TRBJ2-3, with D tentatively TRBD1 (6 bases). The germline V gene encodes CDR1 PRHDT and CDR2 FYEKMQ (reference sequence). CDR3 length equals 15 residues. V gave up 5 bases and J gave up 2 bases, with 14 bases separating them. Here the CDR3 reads CASSPRGPVTDTQYF. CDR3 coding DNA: TGTGCCAGCAGCCCCAGGGGTCCTGTCACAGATACGCAGTATTTT.

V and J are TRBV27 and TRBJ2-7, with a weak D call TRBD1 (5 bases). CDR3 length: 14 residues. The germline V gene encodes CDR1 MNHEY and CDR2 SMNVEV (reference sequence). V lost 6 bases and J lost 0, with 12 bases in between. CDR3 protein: CASRIQAYSYEQYF. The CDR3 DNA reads TGTGCCAGCAGAATACAGGCCTACTCCTACGAGCAGTACTTC.

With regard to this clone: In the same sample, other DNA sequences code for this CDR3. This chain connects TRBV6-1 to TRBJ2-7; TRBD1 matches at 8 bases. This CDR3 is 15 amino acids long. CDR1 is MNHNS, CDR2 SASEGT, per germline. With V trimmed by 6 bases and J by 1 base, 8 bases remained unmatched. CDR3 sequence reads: CASRAGTGDSYEQYF. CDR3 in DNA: TGTGCCAGCAGGGCTGGGACAGGAGATTCCTACGAGCAGTACTTC.

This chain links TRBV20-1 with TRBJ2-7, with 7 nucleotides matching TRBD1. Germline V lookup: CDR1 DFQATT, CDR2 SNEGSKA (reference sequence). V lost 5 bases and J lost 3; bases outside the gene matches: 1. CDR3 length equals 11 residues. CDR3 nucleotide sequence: TGCAGTGCTGGGGACAGCTACGAGCAGTACTTC. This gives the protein CSAGDSYEQYF.

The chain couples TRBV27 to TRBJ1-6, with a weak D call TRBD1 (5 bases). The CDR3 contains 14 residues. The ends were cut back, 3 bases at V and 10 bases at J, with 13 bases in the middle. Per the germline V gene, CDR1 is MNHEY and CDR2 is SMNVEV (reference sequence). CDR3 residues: CASSLRQGFSPLHF. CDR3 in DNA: TGTGCCAGCAGTTTGAGGCAGGGTTTCTCACCCCTCCACTTT.

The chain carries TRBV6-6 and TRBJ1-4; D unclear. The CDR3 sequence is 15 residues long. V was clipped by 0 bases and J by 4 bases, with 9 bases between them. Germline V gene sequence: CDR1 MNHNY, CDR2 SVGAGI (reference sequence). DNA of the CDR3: TGTGCCAGCAGTTACTCGGCAGGATTTAATGAAAAACTGTTTTTT. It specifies CASSYSAGFNEKLFF.

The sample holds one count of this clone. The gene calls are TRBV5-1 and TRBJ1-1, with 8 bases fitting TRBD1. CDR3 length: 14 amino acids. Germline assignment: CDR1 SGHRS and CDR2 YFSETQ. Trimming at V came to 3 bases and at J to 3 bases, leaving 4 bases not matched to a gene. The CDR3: CASSSGGTDTEAFF. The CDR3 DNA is TGCGCCAGCAGCTCAGGGGGCACCGACACTGAAGCTTTCTTT. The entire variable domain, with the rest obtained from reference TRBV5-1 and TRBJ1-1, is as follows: KAGVTQTPRYLIKTRGQQVTLSCSPISGHRSVSWYQQTPGQGLQFLFEYFSETQRNKGNFPGRFSGRQFSNSRSEMNVSTLELGDSALYLCASSSGGTDTEAFFGQGTRLTVV.

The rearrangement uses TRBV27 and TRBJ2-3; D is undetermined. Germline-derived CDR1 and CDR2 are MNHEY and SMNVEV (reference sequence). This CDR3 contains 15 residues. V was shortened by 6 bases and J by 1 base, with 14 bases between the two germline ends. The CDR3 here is CASSPLGQRTDTQYF. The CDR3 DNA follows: TGTGCCAGCAGCCCTCTTGGCCAACGCACAGATACGCAGTATTTT.

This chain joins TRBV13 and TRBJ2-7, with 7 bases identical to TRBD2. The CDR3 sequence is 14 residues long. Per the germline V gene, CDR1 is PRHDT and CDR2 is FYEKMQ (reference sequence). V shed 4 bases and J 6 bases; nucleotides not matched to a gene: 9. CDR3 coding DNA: TGTGCCAGCAGCTCAGAAGGGACTACCCTCGAGCAGTACTTC. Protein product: CASSSEGTTLEQYF. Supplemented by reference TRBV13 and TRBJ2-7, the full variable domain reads AAGVIQSPRHLIKEKRETATLKCYPIPRHDTVYWYQQGPGQDPQFLISFYEKMQSDKGSIPDRFSAQQFSDYHSELNMSSLELGDSALYFCASSSEGTTLEQYFGPGTRLTVT.

The CDR3, as DNA: TGCGCCAGCAGCTCCACAGGGAGCGAGCAGTACTTC. This codes for CASSSTGSEQYF. V gene TRBV5-1 combines with J gene TRBJ2-7; tentative D call: TRBD1 (6 bases). V lost 3 bases to trimming and J lost 6 bases, with 10 bases between them. The germline V gene has CDR1 SGHRS and CDR2 YFSETQ. This CDR3 contains 12 residues.

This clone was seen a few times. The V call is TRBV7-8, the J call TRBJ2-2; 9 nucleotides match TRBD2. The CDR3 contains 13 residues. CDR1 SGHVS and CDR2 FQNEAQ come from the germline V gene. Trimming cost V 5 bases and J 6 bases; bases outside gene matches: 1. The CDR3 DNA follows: TGTGCCAGCAGCAAGCGGGAGGCCGGGGAGCTGTTTTTT. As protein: CASSKREAGELFF. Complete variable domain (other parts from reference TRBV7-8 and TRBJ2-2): GAGVSQSPRYKVAKRGQDVALRCDPISGHVSLFWYQQALGQGPEFLTYFQNEAQLDKSGLPSDRFFAERPEGSVSTLKIQRTQQEDSAVYLCASSKREAGELFFGEGSRLTVL.

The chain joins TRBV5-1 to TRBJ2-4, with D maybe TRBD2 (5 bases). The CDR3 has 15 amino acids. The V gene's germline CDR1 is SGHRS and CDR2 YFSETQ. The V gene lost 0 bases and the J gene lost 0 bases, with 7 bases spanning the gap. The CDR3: CASSLGGLAKNIQYF. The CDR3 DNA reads TGCGCCAGCAGCTTGGGCGGGCTAGCCAAAAACATTCAGTACTTC.

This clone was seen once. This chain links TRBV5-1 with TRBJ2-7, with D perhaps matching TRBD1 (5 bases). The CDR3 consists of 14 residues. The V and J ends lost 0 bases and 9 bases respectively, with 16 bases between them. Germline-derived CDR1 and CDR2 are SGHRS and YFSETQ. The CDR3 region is CASSLVAGQGAQYF. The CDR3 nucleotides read TGCGCCAGCAGCTTGGTTGCCGGCCAGGGCGCGCAGTACTTC.

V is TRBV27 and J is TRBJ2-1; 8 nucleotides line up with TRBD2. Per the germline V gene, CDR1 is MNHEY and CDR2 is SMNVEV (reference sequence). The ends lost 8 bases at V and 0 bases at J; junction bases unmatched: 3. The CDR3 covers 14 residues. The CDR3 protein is CASAGGFSYNEQFF. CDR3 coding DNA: TGTGCCAGCGCGGGGGGCTTCTCCTACAATGAGCAGTTCTTC.

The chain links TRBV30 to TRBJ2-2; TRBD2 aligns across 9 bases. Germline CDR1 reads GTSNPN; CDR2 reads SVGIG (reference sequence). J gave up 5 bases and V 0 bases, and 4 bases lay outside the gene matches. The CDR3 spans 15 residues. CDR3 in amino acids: CAWSVFLAGTGELFF. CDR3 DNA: TGTGCCTGGAGTGTATTTCTAGCGGGGACCGGGGAGCTGTTTTTT.

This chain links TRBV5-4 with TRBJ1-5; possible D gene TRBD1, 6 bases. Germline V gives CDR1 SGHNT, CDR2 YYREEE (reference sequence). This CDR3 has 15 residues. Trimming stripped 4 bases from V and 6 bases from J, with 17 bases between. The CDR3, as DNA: TGTGCCAGCAGCGTTGCAGGGGCGCAAGGTCAGCCCCAGCATTTT. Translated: CASSVAGAQGQPQHF.

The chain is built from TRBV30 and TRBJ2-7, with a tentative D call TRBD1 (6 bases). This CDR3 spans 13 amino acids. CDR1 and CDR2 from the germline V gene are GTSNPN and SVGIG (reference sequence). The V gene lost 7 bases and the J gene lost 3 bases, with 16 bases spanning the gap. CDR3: CASRLGASYEQYF. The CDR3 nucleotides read TGTGCCTCTCGTCTGGGGGCTAGCTACGAGCAGTACTTC.